The rows below give T cell receptor beta chains drawn from one sample of a study of OX40 agonist ivuxolimab in advanced cancers. The protocol was immunoSEQ multiplex PCR, while the TCRdb copy is restricted to in-frame clones and leaves out a portion. The sample has about 58,000 clones, 70% to 90% seen once. The sequencing here drew on CD4+ or CD8+ T cells sorted from blood, taken in a trial of the OX40 agonist ivuxolimab. Receptor source: an adult with an advanced solid tumor such as melanoma, head and neck, liver or kidney cancer. CDR3s include the opening cysteine and the closing phenylalanine or tryptophan. Each record gives: clone size, J gene, V gene, CDR3 protein. Clone size appears in some rows only: once, few, many, or a class for an expanded clone.

clone size: -
J gene: TRBJ2-3
V gene: TRBV19
CDR3 protein: CASSVPGPDTQYF

clone size: -
J gene: TRBJ1-1
V gene: TRBV29-1
CDR3 protein: CSVGNTEAFF

clone size: -
J gene: TRBJ2-4
V gene: TRBV5-1
CDR3 protein: CASSLTSGNIQYF

clone size: -
J gene: TRBJ2-1
V gene: TRBV25-1
CDR3 protein: CASSELGGTLFNEQFF

clone size: -
J gene: TRBJ1-1
V gene: TRBV19
CDR3 protein: CASSIGWGEAFF

clone size: -
J gene: TRBJ2-5
V gene: TRBV5-4
CDR3 protein: CASSFLAGGSLQETQYF

clone size: -
J gene: TRBJ2-1
V gene: TRBV30
CDR3 protein: CAWSGGLAGSSYNEQFF

clone size: -
J gene: TRBJ1-4
V gene: TRBV7-9
CDR3 protein: CASSPPDRANEKLFF

clone size: -
J gene: TRBJ1-2
V gene: TRBV7-2
CDR3 protein: CASSETGWDYGYTF

clone size: once
J gene: TRBJ1-1
V gene: TRBV7-9
CDR3 protein: CASSSSGRGNTEAFF

clone size: -
J gene: TRBJ1-2
V gene: TRBV28
CDR3 protein: CASSFTRASGYTF

clone size: -
J gene: TRBJ1-4
V gene: TRBV1
CDR3 protein: CTSSLRERRYEKLFF